This TCR beta chain emerged from a study of CD8+ T cells in alopecia areata. About the study: Tofacitinib exposure lasted 6 to 18 months, followed by 6 months off drug. Findings and limits, study-wide: Scalp clonality decreased significantly with tofacitinib, and so did expanded CD8+ clones among the top 100.

This clone occurred a few times. The antigen is unknown. Trimming stripped 7 bases from V and 5 bases from J, with 11 bases between. Germline CDR1 reads MNHNS; CDR2 reads SASEGT. The CDR3 runs 12 residues. cDNA reverse transcribed from extracted RNA served as the sequencing template. Some clones are missing from TCRdb's copy, which holds only in-frame ones; the method was immunoSEQ multiplex PCR. The profile shows some 170,000 clones, 50% to 75% of them singletons. The treatment denotes: oral pan-JAK inhibitor, 5-10 mg twice daily. Peripheral blood, together with lesional scalp punch biopsies, was collected from alopecia areata patients.

This chain connects TRBV6-1 to TRBJ2-5, with D perhaps matching TRBD1 (6 bases). The TCR comes from a human donor with alopecia areata. The specimen was CD4+ T cells sorted from blood, collected at approximately week 61, from a patient treated with tofacitinib. The CDR3 DNA is TGTGCCAGCACCCCCAGGGGCGAGACCCAGTACTTC. It encodes CASTPRGETQYF.